In this sample, the clone carrying this TCR beta chain turned up many times. The antigen is unknown. This library used roughly 430 ng RNA and molecular barcoded adaptors spanning alpha/delta and beta/gamma chains. TCRdb called the reads again in MiXCR, with one record for every CDR3 protein. The profile shows over 50,000 distinct CDR3 sequences, 15% to 25% of them singletons. These data belong to a study of read filtering for tumor transcriptome and immune sequencing. Study information: Whole-transcriptome libraries were prepared after DNase treatment.

The study's findings and limits: Sorted CD138-negative bone marrow cells were not purified T cells. Approximately 77% of IR-seq clonotypes had a single read, yet these held about 3.6% of reads.

Sequenced: a population of CD138-negative cells sorted from bone marrow. The TCR was taken from a donor aged 40 or older with multiple myeloma.

CDR3 coding DNA: TGCGCCAGCAGCTTGAAACTAGTCCCAGATACGCAGTATTTT. Protein sequence: CASSLKLVPDTQYF. The J gene is TRBJ2-3, the V gene TRBV5-1, with D possibly TRBD2 on 5 matching bases. The V and J ends lost 1 base and 4 bases respectively, with 10 bases between them. CDR1 is SGHRS and CDR2 is YFSETQ in the germline V gene. The CDR3 is made up of 14 amino acids.